This T cell receptor beta chain was retrieved from a study of PD-1 blockade in mismatch repair-deficient tumors. Generated by immunoSEQ multiplex PCR, the TCRdb table keeps only in-frame clones and is missing some. The data hold 15,000 to 25,000 clones, with over 75% observed a single time. Concerning this clone itself: The antigen is undetermined.

Per the germline V gene, CDR1 is SGHVS and CDR2 is FQNEAQ. V gave up 5 bases and J gave up 5 bases; unmatched junction bases: 2. The CDR3 extends over 13 amino acids. Three pembrolizumab responders had their TCRs sequenced. Findings and caveats of the study: Tumor-resident clones, often absent from pretreatment blood, expanded after pembrolizumab and then contracted.

The V gene is TRBV7-8, the J gene TRBJ2-5; 10 nucleotides match TRBD1. The sample consisted of PBMCs, taken 52 weeks after starting pembrolizumab. The TCR originated in an adult with mismatch repair-deficient cancer. The CDR3 DNA reads as TGTGCCAGCAGCAGGGACAGGGGCGAGACCCAGTACTTC. Translated, it gives CASSRDRGETQYF.